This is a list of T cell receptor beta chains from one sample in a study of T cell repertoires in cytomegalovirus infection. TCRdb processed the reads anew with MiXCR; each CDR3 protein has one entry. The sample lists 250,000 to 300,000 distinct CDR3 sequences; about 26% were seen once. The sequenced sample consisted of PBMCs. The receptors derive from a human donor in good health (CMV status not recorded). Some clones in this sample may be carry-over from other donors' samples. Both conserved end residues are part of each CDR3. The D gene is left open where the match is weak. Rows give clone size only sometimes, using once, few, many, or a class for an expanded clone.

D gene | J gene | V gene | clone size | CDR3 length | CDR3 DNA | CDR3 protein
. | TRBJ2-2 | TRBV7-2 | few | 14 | TGTGCCAGCAGTCGGGGACTTACCACCGGGGAGCTGTTTTTT | CASSRGLTTGELFF
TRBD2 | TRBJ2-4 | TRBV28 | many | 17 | TGTGCCAGCAGTCCCTTAGGGGGACTAGCGGTTAAAAACATTCAGTACTTC | CASSPLGGLAVKNIQYF
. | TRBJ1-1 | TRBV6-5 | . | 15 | TGTGCCAGCAGTTACAAACGTACAGCGAACACTGAAGCTTTCTTT | CASSYKRTANTEAFF
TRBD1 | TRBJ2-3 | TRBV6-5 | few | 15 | TGTGCCAGCACCGCCCCGACAGGGGGTCCAGATACGCAGTATTTT | CASTAPTGGPDTQYF
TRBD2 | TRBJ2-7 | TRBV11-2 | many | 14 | TGTGCCAGCAGCAAACTAGCGGGAGTTGACGAGCAGTACTTC | CASSKLAGVDEQYF
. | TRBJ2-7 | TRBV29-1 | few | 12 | TGCAGCGTTGAGGGAAGGGAAAACGAGCAGTACTTC | CSVEGRENEQYF
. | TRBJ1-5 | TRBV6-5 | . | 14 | TGTGCCAGCAGCGCCGCGGGGTTCAATCAGCCCCAGCATTTT | CASSAAGFNQPQHF
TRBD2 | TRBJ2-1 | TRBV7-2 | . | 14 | TGTGCCAGCAGCCCCGGACTAGCGGGATATGAGCAGTTCTTC | CASSPGLAGYEQFF
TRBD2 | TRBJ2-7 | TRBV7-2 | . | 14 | TGTGCCAGCAGCTCCTCCGGGACTAGCTTCGAGCAGTACTTC | CASSSSGTSFEQYF
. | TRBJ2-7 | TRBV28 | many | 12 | TGTGCCAGCCTCGGCACCATTGGAGAGCAGTACTTC | CASLGTIGEQYF
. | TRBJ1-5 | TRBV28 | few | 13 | TGTGCCAGCAGTACACGGACGGGACAGCCCCAGCATTTT | CASSTRTGQPQHF
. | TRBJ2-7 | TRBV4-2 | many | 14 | TGTGCCAGCAGCCAGGCCCGACTAGGGGGGGAGCAGTACTTC | CASSQARLGGEQYF
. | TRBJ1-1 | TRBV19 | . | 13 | TGTGCCAGTAGAGACAAGTTGAACACTGAAGCTTTCTTT | CASRDKLNTEAFF
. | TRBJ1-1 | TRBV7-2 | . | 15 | TGTGCCAGCAGCTTTTTCCGGACCTCAAACACTGAAGCTTTCTTT | CASSFFRTSNTEAFF
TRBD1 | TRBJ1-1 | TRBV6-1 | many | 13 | TGTGCCAGCTTGGGGACAGGGGACACTGAAGCTTTCTTT | CASLGTGDTEAFF
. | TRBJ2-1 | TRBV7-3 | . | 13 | TGTGCCAGCAGCTGGGGGACACACAATGAGCAGTTCTTC | CASSWGTHNEQFF
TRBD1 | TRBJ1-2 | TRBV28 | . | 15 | TGTGCCAGCAGCCCCCCCGGGACAGGTTACGGTGGCTACACCTTC | CASSPPGTGYGGYTF
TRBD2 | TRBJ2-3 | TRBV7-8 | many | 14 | TGTGCCAGCAGCTTAGCAGCGGGAGTCGATACGCAGTATTTT | CASSLAAGVDTQYF
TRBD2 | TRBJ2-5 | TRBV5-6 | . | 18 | TGTGCCAGCAGCACCCCGGGAGGGCGAGCGACTAGGACAGAGACCCAGTACTTC | CASSTPGGRATRTETQYF
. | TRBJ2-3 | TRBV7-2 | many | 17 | TGTGCCAGCAGCTTATATCTCCGCGGAAGAAGTACAGATACGCAGTATTTT | CASSLYLRGRSTDTQYF
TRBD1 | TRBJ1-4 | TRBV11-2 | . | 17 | TGTGCCAGCAGCCTAAGCCCCCGGGACAGGGGGCCTGAAAAACTGTTTTTT | CASSLSPRDRGPEKLFF
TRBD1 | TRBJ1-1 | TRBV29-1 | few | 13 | TGCAGCGTTGATAAGGGGGCGAACACTGAAGCTTTCTTT | CSVDKGANTEAFF
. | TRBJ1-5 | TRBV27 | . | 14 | TGTGCCAGCAGTTCTCAAACGCTCGGGCAGCCCCAGCATTTT | CASSSQTLGQPQHF
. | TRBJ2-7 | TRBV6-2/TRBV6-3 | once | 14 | TGTGCCAGCAGTTACGGACAGTCTTTCGACGTTCAGTATTTC | CASSYGQSFDVQYF
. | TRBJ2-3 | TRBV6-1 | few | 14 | TGTGCCAGCAAAATCGGACAGAGCACAGATACGCAGTATTTT | CASKIGQSTDTQYF
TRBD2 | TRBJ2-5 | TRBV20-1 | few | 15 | TGCAGTGCTAGAGATAGCGGGGGACCCCAAGAGACCCAGTACTTC | CSARDSGGPQETQYF
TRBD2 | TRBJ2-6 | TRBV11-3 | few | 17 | TGTGCCAGCAGCCCGGGACTAACCCGCTCTGGGGCCAACGTCCTGACTTTC | CASSPGLTRSGANVLTF
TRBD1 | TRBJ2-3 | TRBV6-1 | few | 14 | TGTGCCAGCAGTGGGGACAGGGCGACAGATACGCAGTATTTT | CASSGDRATDTQYF
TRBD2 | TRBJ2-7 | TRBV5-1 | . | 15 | TGCGCCAGCAGCTTGGAGGCTAGCGGGACCTACGAGCAGTACTTC | CASSLEASGTYEQYF
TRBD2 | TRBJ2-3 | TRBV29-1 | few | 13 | TGCAGCGTTGATGCGGGGGGCACAGATACGCAGTATTTT | CSVDAGGTDTQYF
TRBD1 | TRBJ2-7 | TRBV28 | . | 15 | TGTGCCAGCAGTTCTCCGGGACAGTTCTCCTACGAGCAGTACTTC | CASSSPGQFSYEQYF
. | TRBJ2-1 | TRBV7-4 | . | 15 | TGTGCCAGCAGCCTCCCCGGGACCCGCCACAATGAGCAGTTCTTC | CASSLPGTRHNEQFF
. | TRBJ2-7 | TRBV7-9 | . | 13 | TGTGCCAGCAGCCATGCAGCGCCTGGGGAGCAGTACTTC | CASSHAAPGEQYF
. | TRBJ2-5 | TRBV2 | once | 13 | TGTGCCAGCGAAGGAGGGTTGGAAGAGACCCAGTACTTC | CASEGGLEETQYF
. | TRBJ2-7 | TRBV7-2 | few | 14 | TGTGCCAGCAGCACAACAGGGGGGGACGGCGAGCAGTACTTC | CASSTTGGDGEQYF
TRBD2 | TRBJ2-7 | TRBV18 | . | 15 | TGTGCCAGCTCACCACCTAGCGGGAAAGGCTACGAGCAGTACTTC | CASSPPSGKGYEQYF
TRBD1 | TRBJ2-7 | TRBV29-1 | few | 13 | TGCAGCGCCGGACAGGGGTTCGCCTACGAGCAGTACTTC | CSAGQGFAYEQYF
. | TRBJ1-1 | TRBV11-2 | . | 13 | TGTGCCAGCAGACTCGGGGAGTACACTGAAGCTTTCTTT | CASRLGEYTEAFF
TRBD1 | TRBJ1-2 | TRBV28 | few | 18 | TGTGCCAGCAGGGGATTTGAGGGGGCGCAAACGGAGGTGCGGGGCTACACCTTC | CASRGFEGAQTEVRGYTF